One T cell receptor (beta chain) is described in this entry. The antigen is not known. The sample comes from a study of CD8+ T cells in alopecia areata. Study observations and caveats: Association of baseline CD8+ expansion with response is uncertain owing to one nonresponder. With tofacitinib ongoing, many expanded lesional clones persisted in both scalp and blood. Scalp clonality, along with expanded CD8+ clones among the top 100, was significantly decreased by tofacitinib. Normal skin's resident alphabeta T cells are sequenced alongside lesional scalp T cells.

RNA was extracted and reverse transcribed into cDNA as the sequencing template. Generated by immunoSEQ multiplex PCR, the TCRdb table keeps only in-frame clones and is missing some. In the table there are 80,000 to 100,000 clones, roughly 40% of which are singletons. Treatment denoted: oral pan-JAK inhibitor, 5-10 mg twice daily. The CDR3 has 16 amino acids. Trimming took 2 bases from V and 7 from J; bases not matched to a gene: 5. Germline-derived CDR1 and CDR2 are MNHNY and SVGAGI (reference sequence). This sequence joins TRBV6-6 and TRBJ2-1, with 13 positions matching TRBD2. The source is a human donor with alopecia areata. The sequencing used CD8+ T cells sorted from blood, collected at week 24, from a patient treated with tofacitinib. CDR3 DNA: TGTGCCAGCAGTTACGGACTAGCGGGAGTAGTAAATGAGCAGTTCTTC. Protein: CASSYGLAGVVNEQFF.